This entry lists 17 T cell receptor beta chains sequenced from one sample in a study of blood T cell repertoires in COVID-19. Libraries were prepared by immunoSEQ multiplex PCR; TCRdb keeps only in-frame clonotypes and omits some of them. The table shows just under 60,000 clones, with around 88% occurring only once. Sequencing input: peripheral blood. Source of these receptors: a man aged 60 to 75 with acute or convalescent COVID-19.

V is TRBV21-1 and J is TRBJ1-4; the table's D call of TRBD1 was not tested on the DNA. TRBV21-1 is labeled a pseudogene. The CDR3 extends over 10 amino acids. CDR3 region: CARKGEKLFF. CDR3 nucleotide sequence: TGTGCCAGGAAGGGGGAAAAACTGTTTTTT.

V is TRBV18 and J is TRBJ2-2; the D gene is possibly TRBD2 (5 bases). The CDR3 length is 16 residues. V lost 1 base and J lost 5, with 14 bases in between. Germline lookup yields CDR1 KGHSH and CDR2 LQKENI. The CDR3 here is CASSPLQVRRTGELFF. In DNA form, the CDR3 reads TGTGCCAGCTCACCACTCCAGGTGAGGAGGACCGGGGAGCTGTTTTTT.

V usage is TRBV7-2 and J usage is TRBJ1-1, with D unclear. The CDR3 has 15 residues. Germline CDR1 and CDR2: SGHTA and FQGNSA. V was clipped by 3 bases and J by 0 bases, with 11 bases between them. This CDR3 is CASSFAVRVNTEAFF. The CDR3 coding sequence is TGTGCCAGCAGCTTTGCCGTGAGGGTGAACACTGAAGCTTTCTTT.

The DNA of the CDR3 is TGTGCCAGCAGCCAACAGGCAGGGCTACTGTACGAGCAGTACTTC. Translating gives CASSQQAGLLYEQYF. The gene calls are TRBV9 and TRBJ2-7; perhaps TRBD1 as D (5 bases). V dropped 4 bases and J dropped 4 bases, with 18 bases sitting between them. The CDR3 runs 15 residues. CDR1 is SGDLS, CDR2 YYNGEE, per germline.

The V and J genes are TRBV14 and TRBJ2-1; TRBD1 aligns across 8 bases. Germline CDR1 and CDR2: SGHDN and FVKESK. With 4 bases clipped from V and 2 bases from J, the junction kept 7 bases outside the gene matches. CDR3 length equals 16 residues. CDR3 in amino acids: CASSRSQGATYNEQFF. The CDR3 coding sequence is TGTGCCAGCAGCCGGTCGCAGGGGGCGACCTACAATGAGCAGTTCTTC.

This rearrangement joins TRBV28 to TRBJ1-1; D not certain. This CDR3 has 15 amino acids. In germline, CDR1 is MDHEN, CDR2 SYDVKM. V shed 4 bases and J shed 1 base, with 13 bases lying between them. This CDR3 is CASSWSGLSNTEAFF. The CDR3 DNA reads TGTGCCAGCAGTTGGTCAGGTCTGTCGAACACTGAAGCTTTCTTT.

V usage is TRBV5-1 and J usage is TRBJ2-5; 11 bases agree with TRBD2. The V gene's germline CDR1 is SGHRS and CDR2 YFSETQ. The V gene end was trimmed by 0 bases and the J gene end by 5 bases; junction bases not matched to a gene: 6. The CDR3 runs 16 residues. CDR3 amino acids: CASSLGLAGGDETQYF. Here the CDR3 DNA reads TGCGCCAGCAGCTTGGGCCTAGCGGGAGGCGACGAGACCCAGTACTTC. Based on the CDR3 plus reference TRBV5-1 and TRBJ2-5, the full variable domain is KAGVTQTPRYLIKTRGQQVTLSCSPISGHRSVSWYQQTPGQGLQFLFEYFSETQRNKGNFPGRFSGRQFSNSRSEMNVSTLELGDSALYLCASSLGLAGGDETQYFGPGTRLLVL.

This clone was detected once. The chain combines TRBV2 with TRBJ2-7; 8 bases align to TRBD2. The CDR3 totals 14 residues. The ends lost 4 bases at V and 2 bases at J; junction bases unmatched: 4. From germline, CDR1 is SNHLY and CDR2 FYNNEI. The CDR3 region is CASSGRGGPYEQYF. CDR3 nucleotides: TGTGCCAGCAGTGGTCGGGGGGGGCCCTACGAGCAGTACTTC.

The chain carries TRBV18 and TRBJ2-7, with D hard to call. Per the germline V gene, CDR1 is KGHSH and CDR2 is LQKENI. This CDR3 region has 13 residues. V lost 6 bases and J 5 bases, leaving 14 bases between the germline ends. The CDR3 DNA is TGTGCCAGCTCGCCCCCCGACTGGGACGAGCAGTACTTC. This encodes CASSPPDWDEQYF.

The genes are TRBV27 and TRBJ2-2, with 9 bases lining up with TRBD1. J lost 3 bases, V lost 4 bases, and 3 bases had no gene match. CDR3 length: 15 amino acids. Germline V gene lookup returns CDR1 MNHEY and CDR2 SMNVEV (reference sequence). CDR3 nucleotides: TGTGCCAGCAGTTGGAGGGACAGGGACACCGGGGAGCTGTTTTTT. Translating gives CASSWRDRDTGELFF.

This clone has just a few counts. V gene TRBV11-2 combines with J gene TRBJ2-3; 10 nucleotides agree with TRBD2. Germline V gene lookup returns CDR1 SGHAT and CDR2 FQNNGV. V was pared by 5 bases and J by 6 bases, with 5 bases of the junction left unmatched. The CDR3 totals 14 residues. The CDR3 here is CASSPIAGGDTQYF. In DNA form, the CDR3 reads TGTGCCAGCAGCCCAATAGCGGGAGGTGATACGCAGTATTTT.

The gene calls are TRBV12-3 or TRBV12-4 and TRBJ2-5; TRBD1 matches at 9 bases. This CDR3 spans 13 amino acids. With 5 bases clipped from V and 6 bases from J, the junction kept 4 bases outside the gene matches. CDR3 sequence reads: CASSPDRGQTQYF. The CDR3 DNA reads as TGTGCCAGCAGTCCGGACAGGGGACAGACCCAGTACTTC.

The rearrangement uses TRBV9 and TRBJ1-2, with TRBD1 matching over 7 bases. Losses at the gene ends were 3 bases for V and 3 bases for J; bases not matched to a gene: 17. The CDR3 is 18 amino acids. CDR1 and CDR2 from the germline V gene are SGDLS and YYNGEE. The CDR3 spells CASSAPPGRGIGHYGYTF. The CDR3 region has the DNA TGTGCCAGCAGCGCCCCCCCTGGCAGGGGGATTGGCCACTATGGCTACACCTTC. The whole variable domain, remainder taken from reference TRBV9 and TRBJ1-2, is DSGVTQTPKHLITATGQRVTLRCSPRSGDLSVYWYQQSLDQGLQFLIQYYNGEERAKGNILERFSAQQFPDLHSELNLSSLELGDSALYFCASSAPPGRGIGHYGYTFGSGTRLTVV.

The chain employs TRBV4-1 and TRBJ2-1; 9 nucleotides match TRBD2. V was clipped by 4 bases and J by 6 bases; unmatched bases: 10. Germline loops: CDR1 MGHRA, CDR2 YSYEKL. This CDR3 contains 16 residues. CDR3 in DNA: TGCGCCAGCAGCCCCGTGGAGGTAGCGGGAGTCAATGAGCAGTTCTTC. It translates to CASSPVEVAGVNEQFF.

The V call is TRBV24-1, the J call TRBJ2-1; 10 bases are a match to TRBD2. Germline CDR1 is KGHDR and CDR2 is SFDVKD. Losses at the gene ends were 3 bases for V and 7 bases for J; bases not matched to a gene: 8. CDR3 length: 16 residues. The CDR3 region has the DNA TGTGCCACCAGTGATCCAACAGCGGGAGGGGTAAATGAGCAGTTCTTC. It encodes CATSDPTAGGVNEQFF.

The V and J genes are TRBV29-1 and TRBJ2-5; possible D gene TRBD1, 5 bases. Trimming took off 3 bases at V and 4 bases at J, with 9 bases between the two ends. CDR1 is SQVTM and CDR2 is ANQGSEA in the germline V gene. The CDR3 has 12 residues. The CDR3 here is CSVEQGSETQYF. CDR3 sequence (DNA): TGCAGCGTTGAGCAGGGTTCAGAGACCCAGTACTTC.

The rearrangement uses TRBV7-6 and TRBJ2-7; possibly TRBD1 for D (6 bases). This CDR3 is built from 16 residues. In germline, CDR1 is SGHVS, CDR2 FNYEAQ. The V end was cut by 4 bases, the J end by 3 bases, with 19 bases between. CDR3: CASSSPWGTGNYEQYF. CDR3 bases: TGTGCCAGCAGCTCCCCCTGGGGAACAGGGAACTACGAGCAGTACTTC. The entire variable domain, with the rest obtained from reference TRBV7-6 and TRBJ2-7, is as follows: GAGVSQSPRYKVTKRGQDVALRCDPISGHVSLYWYRQALGQGPEFLTYFNYEAQQDKSGLPNDRFSAERPEGSISTLTIQRTEQRDSAMYRCASSSPWGTGNYEQYFGPGTRLTVT.